These 28 T cell receptor beta chains were all obtained from the same sample, sequenced in a study of T cells expressing NK-cell markers. From the 5' RACE reads, TCRdb lists one entry per CDR3 protein and no DNA. The sample table sets out around 470,000 distinct CDR3 sequences. Material: blood T cells: a sorted CD56 or NKG2C T cell subset, CD4+ or CD8+ T cells, or bulk PBMC T cells (not recorded which). The receptor source for this set is a woman between 50 and 59 years old in good health.

This rearrangement joins TRBV3-1 to TRBJ1-6; absent DNA, TCRdb's TRBD1 call cannot be checked. Germline CDR1 and CDR2: LGHDT and YNNKEL (reference sequence). The CDR3 extends over 15 amino acids. The CDR3 sequence: CASSQGQGYNSPLHF.

The CDR3 is CASSPLPAYGLEQYF. The chain employs TRBV18 and TRBJ2-7. Germline V CDR1 and CDR2: KGHSH, LQKENI. The CDR3 is 15 residues long.

The CDR3 region is CSASTETMGYTF. The rearrangement uses TRBV20-1 and TRBJ1-2; TCRdb returns TRBD1, unconfirmable since there is no DNA. The CDR3 contains 12 residues. Germline assignment: CDR1 DFQATT and CDR2 SNEGSKA (reference sequence).

This rearrangement joins TRBV5-1 to TRBJ2-6; the D call of TRBD2 rests on TCRdb alone, since no DNA is present to check it. CDR3 length: 16 residues. CDR1 SGHRS and CDR2 YFSETQ come from the germline V gene. This CDR3 is CASSLGAEPGANVLTF.

V gene TRBV19 combines with J gene TRBJ2-1; TCRdb returns TRBD1, unconfirmable since there is no DNA. The germline CDR1 and CDR2 sequences are LNHDA and SQIVND (reference sequence). The CDR3 is 15 residues long. The chain's CDR3 is CASSYRGVEANEQFF.

The V and J genes are TRBV4-1 and TRBJ2-1. This CDR3 contains 15 residues. Looked up from germline, CDR1 is MGHRA and CDR2 is YSYEKL. The CDR3 here is CASSLTGSGRNEQFF.

The CDR3 spells CSARRLAGVGETQYF. The chain carries TRBV20-1 and TRBJ2-5; checking the TCRdb D call of TRBD2 is not possible without DNA. The CDR3 runs to 15 residues. Germline lookup yields CDR1 DFQATT and CDR2 SNEGSKA (reference sequence).

This CDR3 is CASSLAGLMGVRGYEQYF. The chain couples TRBV7-6 to TRBJ2-7; the TRBD1 assignment by TCRdb is unverifiable without DNA. The germline V gene has CDR1 SGHVS and CDR2 FNYEAQ. The CDR3 spans 18 residues. Supplemented by reference TRBV7-6 and TRBJ2-7, the full variable domain reads GAGVSQSPRYKVTKRGQDVALRCDPISGHVSLYWYRQALGQGPEFLTYFNYEAQQDKSGLPNDRFSAERPEGSISTLTIQRTEQRDSAMYRCASSLAGLMGVRGYEQYFGPGTRLTVT.

V is TRBV15 and J is TRBJ2-1; the TCRdb D gene call, TRBD2, has no DNA to confirm it. The germline CDR1 and CDR2 sequences are LNHNV and YYDKDF (reference sequence). This CDR3 spans 13 amino acids. The CDR3 is CAAGLGNYNEQFF.

The chain combines TRBV6-5 with TRBJ1-2. Germline lookup yields CDR1 MNHEY and CDR2 SVGAGI. The CDR3 length is 14 residues. CDR3: CASSSTGSPYGYTF.

The gene calls are TRBV3-1 and TRBJ1-2; checking the TCRdb D call of TRBD1 is not possible without DNA. Per germline, CDR1 LGHDT and CDR2 YNNKEL (reference sequence). The CDR3 loop spans 14 amino acids. The CDR3 loop is CASNGHGGHYGYTF.

V is TRBV7-8 and J is TRBJ1-4. The CDR3 has 16 amino acids. Germline CDR1 is SGHVS and CDR2 is FQNEAQ. The CDR3 spells CASSLEGTIANEKLFF.

CDR3 residues: CASSQHTAGVGEQFF. V is TRBV3-1 and J is TRBJ2-1; TCRdb picks TRBD2, but there is no DNA to check that call. Looked up from germline, CDR1 is LGHDT and CDR2 is YNNKEL (reference sequence). The CDR3 covers 15 residues.

The chain has TRBV10-2 and TRBJ2-1; checking the TCRdb D call of TRBD2 is not possible without DNA. The CDR3 runs to 17 residues. The germline gives CDR1 WSHSY, CDR2 SAAADI. CDR3 in amino acids: CASSDYGSGLSFGEQFF.

This chain joins TRBV20-1 and TRBJ2-7. The CDR3 contains 14 residues. Germline V gene sequence: CDR1 DFQATT, CDR2 SNEGSKA (reference sequence). CDR3 in amino acids: CSARDPVAIYEQYF.

The chain is built from TRBV12-3 or TRBV12-4 and TRBJ2-3; TCRdb picks TRBD2, but there is no DNA to check that call. This CDR3 is 14 amino acids long. CDR3 region: CASRPAGTTDTQYF.

The chain combines TRBV4-1 with TRBJ2-2. The length of the CDR3 is 15 residues. Germline lookup yields CDR1 MGHRA and CDR2 YSYEKL. CDR3: CASSHLELNTGELFF.

This chain uses TRBV30 with TRBJ2-2. CDR1 and CDR2 (germline): GTSNPN, SVGIG (reference sequence). The CDR3 runs 16 residues. The CDR3 region is CACPIASGRNTGELFF.

The gene calls are TRBV12-3 or TRBV12-4 and TRBJ2-4; there is no DNA to check the TCRdb D call of TRBD1. This CDR3 comprises 13 residues. The CDR3 sequence is CASSFSRDDIQYF.

V gene TRBV28 combines with J gene TRBJ1-2; TCRdb returns TRBD1, unconfirmable since there is no DNA. Germline loops: CDR1 MDHEN, CDR2 SYDVKM. The CDR3 is made up of 12 amino acids. CDR3 sequence reads: CASTPGSYGYTF.

The chain is built from TRBV6-5 and TRBJ1-2; TCRdb outputs TRBD1, but without DNA this stays unchecked. This CDR3 is 14 amino acids long. CDR1 is MNHEY, CDR2 SVGAGI, per germline. CDR3 region: CASSYLDRGYGYTF.

The chain couples TRBV18 to TRBJ2-7; the TRBD2 assignment by TCRdb is unverifiable without DNA. The CDR3 is made up of 15 amino acids. Germline assignment: CDR1 KGHSH and CDR2 LQKENI. This CDR3 is CASSPRTSGPYEQYF.

This sequence joins TRBV4-1 and TRBJ2-1. The germline V gene encodes CDR1 MGHRA and CDR2 YSYEKL. This CDR3 is built from 15 residues. The CDR3 here is CASSQDRRDYNEQFF.

This chain connects TRBV12-3 or TRBV12-4 to TRBJ2-7; no DNA is available, so the TRBD1 call from TCRdb remains unchecked. The CDR3 is 14 amino acids. The CDR3 protein is CASRPGHSSYEQYF.

The chain recombines TRBV20-1 with TRBJ2-3; TCRdb gives TRBD2 as the D gene, but with no DNA this cannot be confirmed. Germline CDR1 DFQATT, CDR2 SNEGSKA (reference sequence). This CDR3 has 18 amino acids. CDR3 loop: CSARGRRREGLVTDTQYF.

J is TRBJ2-3 and V is TRBV20-1; lacking DNA, the TRBD2 call made by TCRdb goes unchecked. Germline-derived CDR1 and CDR2 are DFQATT and SNEGSKA (reference sequence). There are 14 residues in the CDR3. This chain's CDR3 is CSALRRVSTDTQYF.

The chain carries TRBV19 and TRBJ2-5; TCRdb's D gene call, TRBD1, goes unchecked for lack of DNA. The CDR3 totals 17 residues. CDR1 is LNHDA, CDR2 SQIVND, per germline (reference sequence). CDR3 loop: CASTQGGTGRRGETQYF.

The chain recombines TRBV29-1 with TRBJ2-5; TCRdb selects TRBD1, and the lack of DNA leaves this call unchecked. This CDR3 is built from 12 residues. The germline V gene has CDR1 SQVTM and CDR2 ANQGSEA. The CDR3 loop is CSSVGRGETQYF.